The TCR beta chain described here comes from a study of persistence of HIV-infected CD4 T cells. The study's findings and limits: CMV- and Gag-responding cells had lower TCRbeta richness than CD3/CD28-responding cells.

Sequencing used immunoSEQ version 4 in survey mode. Clones were sequenced by immunoSEQ multiplex PCR, and TCRdb holds only the in-frame ones, with some missing. This sample has about 30,000 clones, with approximately 80% found just once. Comment on this clone: Its matching antigen is unknown.

The stimulus was lysate of CMV-infected fibroblasts, about 10 ug/mL. Sorted nonresponding memory CD4+ T cells were CD40L-negative, CD69-negative, CD45RO-high. Sequencing was performed on CD4+ T cells sorted from PBMCs after roughly 18-hour stimulation, taken from a patient who received antiretroviral therapy. This receptor was obtained from an adult man with HIV who was CMV-seropositive.

The CDR3 DNA reads TGTGCCAGCAGCTTAGCGGGGCCGATTGGTGAGCAGTTCTTC. This encodes CASSLAGPIGEQFF. The chain joins TRBV7-9 to TRBJ2-1; perhaps TRBD1 as D (5 bases). Per the germline V gene, CDR1 is SEHNR and CDR2 is FQNEAQ (reference sequence). Trimming shortened V by 0 bases and J by 9 bases, and 12 bases separated the two germline ends. This CDR3 has 14 residues.